This T cell receptor (beta chain) was found in a study of blood T cells in healthy people across ages. Germline V gene data show CDR1 as SGDLS and CDR2 as YYNGEE. With V trimmed by 4 bases and J by 4 bases, 11 bases remained unmatched. The CDR3 has 17 residues. This clonotype was found once. No antigen is known for it. Sample-barcoded 5' priming and a J-beta primer mix drove a second PCR of roughly 7 to 11 cycles. Carrying 12 random nucleotides, a template-switch adaptor labeled each individual cDNA molecule. A single record per CDR3 protein comes from TCRdb applying MiXCR to the 5' RACE reads. The data contain roughly 1,700,000 distinct CDR3 sequences, 28% of them seen just once; the ten biggest clones take up roughly 8%. Each donor gave ten milliliters of peripheral blood. Whole-study findings and limits: Both naive CD4+ cell counts and diversity were greater in long-lived donors than in aged donors.

V and J are TRBV9 and TRBJ2-5; the match to TRBD1 covers 12 bases. The sample comprised blood. The sequence came from a woman between 25 and 40 years old in good health. The CDR3 region is CASSSRGGDRGRETQYF. CDR3 DNA: TGTGCCAGCAGCTCCAGGGGGGGGGACAGGGGGCGAGAGACCCAGTACTTC. Variable domain in full (rest from reference TRBV9 and TRBJ2-5): DSGVTQTPKHLITATGQRVTLRCSPRSGDLSVYWYQQSLDQGLQFLIQYYNGEERAKGNILERFSAQQFPDLHSELNLSSLELGDSALYFCASSSRGGDRGRETQYFGPGTRLLVL.